The clone carrying this T cell receptor beta chain was found a few times. Its antigen is not identified. This specimen comes from a study of T cells after yellow fever vaccination. Whole-study context: Some fractions had low cell numbers, and these were prepared with SMART-Seq v4 Ultra Low Input.

The CDR3 loop spans 15 amino acids. J lost 10 bases, V lost 5 bases, and 8 bases had no gene match. The germline gives CDR1 SGHDT, CDR2 YYEEEE. Findings and caveats of the study: Peaking on day 5 versus 15, the secondary response was faster but weaker. Post-booster reappearance was seen for most primary-vaccination clones (just under 97% CD4, 85% to 90% CD8).

Researchers made TCR cDNA using 5'RACE template switching, and this step added a universal primer site and UMIs. One entry per CDR3 protein, called by TCRdb with MiXCR from the 5' RACE reads. The sample shows about 400,000 distinct CDR3 sequences, 6.2% of them seen only once. The sequencing here drew on PBMCs, taken 5 days after the yellow fever booster vaccination. This sequence was found in a man aged 25-45 years who received the YFV17D yellow fever vaccine. V and J are TRBV5-6 and TRBJ2-1; 14 nucleotides match TRBD2. This chain's CDR3 is CASSRLAGGQREQFF. The DNA for the CDR3 is TGTGCCAGCAGTCGACTAGCGGGAGGGCAGCGGGAGCAGTTCTTC.